Below, one T cell receptor (beta chain) is given with its context. TCRdb re-derived calls from the RT-PCR reads in MiXCR, one entry per CDR3 protein. Of about 700,000 distinct CDR3 sequences in the sample, 12% to 15% were seen once. Germline assignment: CDR1 SGHRS and CDR2 YFSETQ. The CDR3 is 15 residues long. V shed 1 base and J 5 bases; nucleotides not matched to a gene: 4. Sequencing was done on a sample of memory CD4+ T cells from blood. The V gene is TRBV5-1, the J gene TRBJ2-2, with 8 bases aligning to TRBD2. The clonotype originates from a female donor in good health, serving as a healthy control. CDR3 amino acids: CASSLREGRTGELFF. In DNA form, the CDR3 reads TGCGCCAGCAGCTTGCGGGAGGGCCGGACCGGGGAGCTGTTTTTT.